This paragraph covers one T cell receptor beta chain sequence. What it recognizes is unknown. In germline, CDR1 is MDHEN, CDR2 SYDVKM. The CDR3 has 16 residues. V shed 5 bases and J shed 0 bases, with 14 bases lying between them. The record originates from a study of cytomegalovirus exposure and HLA in healthy donors. The study ran its PCR with 60 Vbeta and 13 Jbeta primers. Generated by immunoSEQ multiplex PCR, the TCRdb table keeps only in-frame clones and is missing some. The top ten hold more than 1.5% of the sample, which has roughly 190,000 clones, around 81% seen once. Notes on the study in general: Equally common other TCR beta chains were less clonally expanded than HLA-associated ones, a later analysis found. Usually a TCR sequence was rare, but some public TCRs were found in many donors. An analysis was carried out later, and it reportedly showed fewer N-insertions in an Asian-associated ancestry cluster than the approximately 670-donor mean.

At the time of sampling, donors were nominally healthy, though unrecorded immune exposures were likely. The receptor was derived from a man aged 18 to 30 in good health and CMV-seronegative. The chain joins TRBV28 to TRBJ1-5; D remains unclear. Material: PBMCs. The CDR3: CASSPLVRYSNQPQHF. The CDR3, as DNA: TGTGCCAGCAGTCCCCTCGTCAGGTATAGCAATCAGCCCCAGCATTTT.